The 6 T cell receptor beta chains below were found in one sample sequenced in a study of regulatory T cells in long-lasting Graves disease. Time point here: newly diagnosed GD, antithyroid drugs for less than 3 months. With RNA extracted from PBMCs as input, the TCR library was made. Arm-PCR of CDR3 regions and iRepertoire HTBI primers were the basis on which TCR beta libraries were built. MiXCR was run by TCRdb on the multiplex PCR reads, yielding one entry per CDR3 protein. The sample includes 420,000 or so distinct CDR3 sequences, about 15% of them seen just once. The sample was also linked to a second study, of T cells in Graves' hyperthyroidism and ophthalmopathy.

The material was peripheral blood mononuclear cells (PBMCs), obtained at new diagnosis, from a patient treated with antithyroid drugs. The receptors were sampled from a woman in her late teens or twenties with Graves disease.

This clonotype was counted ten times or more. The chain is built from TRBV6-2 or TRBV6-3 and TRBJ1-1; D unresolved. The V end was cut by 3 bases, the J end by 7 bases, with 9 bases between. The germline V gene has CDR1 MNHEY and CDR2 SVGEGT. The CDR3 extends over 12 amino acids. CDR3 in amino acids: CASSYRRREAFF. The CDR3 DNA reads as TGTGCCAGCAGTTATCGGAGACGTGAAGCTTTCTTT.

The chain uses TRBV20-1 and TRBJ1-5, with D possibly TRBD1 on 6 matching bases. Germline-derived CDR1 and CDR2 are DFQATT and SNEGSKA (reference sequence). The CDR3 length is 14 residues. V was pared by 2 bases and J by 6 bases, with 14 bases between. CDR3 DNA: TGCAGTGCTAGAAGTAGGGGGTATAGTCAGCCCCAGCATTTT. The encoded protein is CSARSRGYSQPQHF.

This clonotype was found a few times. The gene calls are TRBV29-1 and TRBJ2-7, with unresolved D. Germline V gene sequence: CDR1 SQVTM, CDR2 ANQGSEA. V gave up 0 bases and J gave up 8 bases, with 17 bases separating them. The CDR3 extends over 14 amino acids. The chain's CDR3 is CSVEDRAVPTKQYF. CDR3 in DNA: TGCAGCGTTGAAGATCGGGCGGTTCCTACGAAGCAGTACTTC.

The J gene is TRBJ2-1, the V gene TRBV5-1, with 10 bases lining up with TRBD1. The CDR3 contains 16 residues. V lost 5 bases and J lost 4; bases outside the gene matches: 9. Germline loops: CDR1 SGHRS, CDR2 YFSETQ. For the CDR3, the DNA is TGCGCCAGCAGACCCTCCCGGGACAGGGGTTACAATGAGCAGTTCTTC. Translating gives CASRPSRDRGYNEQFF. Filled out from reference TRBV5-1 and TRBJ2-1, the complete variable domain reads KAGVTQTPRYLIKTRGQQVTLSCSPISGHRSVSWYQQTPGQGLQFLFEYFSETQRNKGNFPGRFSGRQFSNSRSEMNVSTLELGDSALYLCASRPSRDRGYNEQFFGPGTRLTVL.

This clonotype appeared many times. This chain connects TRBV2 to TRBJ2-3; no definite D call. Germline V gene lookup returns CDR1 SNHLY and CDR2 FYNNEI. The ends were cut back, 3 bases at V and 6 bases at J, with 7 bases in the middle. CDR3 size: 12 residues. The CDR3: CASSEESDTQYF. CDR3 DNA sequence: TGTGCCAGCAGTGAGGAATCGGATACGCAGTATTTT.

This clonotype occurred a few times. The chain couples TRBV6-1 to TRBJ2-7; D is undetermined. Deletions cut 4 bases from V and 4 bases from J, with 11 bases between. Germline CDR1 is MNHNS and CDR2 is SASEGT. This CDR3 region has 13 residues. The CDR3 DNA is TGTGCCAGCAGTGCCGCAGCTAGATACGAGCAGTACTTC. Its protein product is CASSAAARYEQYF.